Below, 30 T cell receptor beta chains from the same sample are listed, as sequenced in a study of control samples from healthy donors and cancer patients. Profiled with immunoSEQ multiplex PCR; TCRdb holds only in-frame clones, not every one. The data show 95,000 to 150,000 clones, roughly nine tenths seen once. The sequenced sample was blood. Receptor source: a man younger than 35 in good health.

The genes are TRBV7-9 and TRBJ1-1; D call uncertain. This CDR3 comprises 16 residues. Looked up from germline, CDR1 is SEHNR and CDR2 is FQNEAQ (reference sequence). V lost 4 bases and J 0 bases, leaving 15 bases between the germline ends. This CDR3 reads CASSSTGFKMNTEAFF. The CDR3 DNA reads TGTGCCAGCAGCTCCACGGGCTTTAAGATGAACACTGAAGCTTTCTTT. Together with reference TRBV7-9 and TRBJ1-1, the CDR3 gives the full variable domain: DTGVSQNPRHKITKRGQNVTFRCDPISEHNRLYWYRQTLGQGPEFLTYFQNEAQLEKSRLLSDRFSAERPKGSFSTLEIQRTEQGDSAMYLCASSSTGFKMNTEAFFGQGTRLTVV.

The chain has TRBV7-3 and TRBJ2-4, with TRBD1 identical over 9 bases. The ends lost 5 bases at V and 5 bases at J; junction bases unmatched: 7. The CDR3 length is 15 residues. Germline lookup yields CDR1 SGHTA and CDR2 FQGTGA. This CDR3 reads CASSPGDRDENIQYF. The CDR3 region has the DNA TGTGCCAGCAGCCCCGGGGACAGGGACGAAAACATTCAGTACTTC.

CDR3 sequence reads: CASSPSGTNSNQPQHF. The CDR3 DNA reads as TGTGCCAGCAGCCCTAGCGGGACAAATAGCAATCAGCCCCAGCATTTT. The chain is built from TRBV5-6 and TRBJ1-5, with a tentative D call TRBD1 (6 bases). Germline CDR1 SGHDT, CDR2 YYEEEE. V shed 4 bases and J shed 0 bases, with 14 bases lying between them. This CDR3 contains 16 residues.

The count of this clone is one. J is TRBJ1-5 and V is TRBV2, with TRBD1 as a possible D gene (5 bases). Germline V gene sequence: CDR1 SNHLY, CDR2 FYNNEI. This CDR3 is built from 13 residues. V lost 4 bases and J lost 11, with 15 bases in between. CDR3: CASSGDGGPSQHF. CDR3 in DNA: TGTGCCAGCAGTGGGGACGGAGGTCCCTCCCAGCATTTT. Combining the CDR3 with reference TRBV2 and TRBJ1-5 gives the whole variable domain EPEVTQTPSHQVTQMGQEVILRCVPISNHLYFYWYRQILGQKVEFLVSFYNNEISEKSEIFDDQFSVERPDGSNFTLKIRSTKLEDSAMYFCASSGDGGPSQHFGDGTRLSIL.

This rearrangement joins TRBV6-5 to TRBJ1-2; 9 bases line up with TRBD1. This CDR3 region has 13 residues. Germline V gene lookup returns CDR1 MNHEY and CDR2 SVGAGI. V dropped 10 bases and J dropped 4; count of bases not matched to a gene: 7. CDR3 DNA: TGTGCCACAGAGACAGGGGGTGGCTATGGCTACACCTTC. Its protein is CATETGGGYGYTF.

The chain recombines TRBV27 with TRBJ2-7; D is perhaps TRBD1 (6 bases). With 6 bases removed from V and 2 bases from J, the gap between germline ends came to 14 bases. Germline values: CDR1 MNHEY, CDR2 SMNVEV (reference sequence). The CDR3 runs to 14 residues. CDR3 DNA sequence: TGTGCCAGCAGATTCGGACAGAATACCTACGAGCAGTACTTC. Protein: CASRFGQNTYEQYF.

CDR3: CASSYQSRGETQYF. The CDR3 DNA reads TGTGCCAGCAGCTACCAGTCAAGGGGGGAGACCCAGTACTTC. The J gene is TRBJ2-5, the V gene TRBV11-2, with TRBD1 as a possible D gene (6 bases). Germline loops: CDR1 SGHAT, CDR2 FQNNGV. This CDR3 comprises 14 residues. V was cut by 4 bases and J by 5 bases, with 14 bases left in between.

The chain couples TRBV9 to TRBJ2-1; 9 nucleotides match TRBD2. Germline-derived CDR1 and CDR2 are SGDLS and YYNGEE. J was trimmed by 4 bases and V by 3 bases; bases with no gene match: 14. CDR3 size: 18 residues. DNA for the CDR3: TGTGCCAGCAGCGCCCGTTGGGTAGCGGGAGCTAAGTACAATGAGCAGTTCTTC. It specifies CASSARWVAGAKYNEQFF.

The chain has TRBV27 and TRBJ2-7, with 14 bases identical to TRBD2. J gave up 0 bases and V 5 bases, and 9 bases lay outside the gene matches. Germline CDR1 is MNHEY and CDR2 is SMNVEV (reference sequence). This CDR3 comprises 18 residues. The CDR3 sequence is CASSPGLAGVKNSYEQYF. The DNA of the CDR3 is TGTGCCAGCAGTCCGGGACTAGCGGGAGTGAAGAACTCCTACGAGCAGTACTTC.

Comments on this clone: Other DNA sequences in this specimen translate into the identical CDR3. Here the CDR3 reads CASRPEGGGQGVKQYF. The CDR3 DNA sequence: TGCGCCAGTCGCCCTGAAGGGGGGGGACAGGGGGTAAAGCAGTACTTC. The rearrangement uses TRBV5-1 and TRBJ2-7; 11 nucleotides agree with TRBD1. V lost 8 bases and J lost 8; bases outside the gene matches: 18. CDR3 length: 16 residues. Germline assignment: CDR1 SGHRS and CDR2 YFSETQ.

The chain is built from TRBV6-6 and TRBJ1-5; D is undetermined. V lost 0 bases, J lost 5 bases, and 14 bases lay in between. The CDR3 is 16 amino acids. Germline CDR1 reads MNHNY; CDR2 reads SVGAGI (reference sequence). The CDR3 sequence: CASSYSSPDAHQPQHF. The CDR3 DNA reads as TGTGCCAGCAGTTACTCGAGCCCCGACGCCCATCAGCCCCAGCATTTT.

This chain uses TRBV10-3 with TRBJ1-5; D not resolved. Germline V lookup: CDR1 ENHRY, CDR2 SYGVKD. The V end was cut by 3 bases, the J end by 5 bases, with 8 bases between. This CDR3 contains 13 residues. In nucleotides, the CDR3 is TGTGCCATCAGTGACGGCAGCCATCAGCCCCAGCATTTT. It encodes CAISDGSHQPQHF.

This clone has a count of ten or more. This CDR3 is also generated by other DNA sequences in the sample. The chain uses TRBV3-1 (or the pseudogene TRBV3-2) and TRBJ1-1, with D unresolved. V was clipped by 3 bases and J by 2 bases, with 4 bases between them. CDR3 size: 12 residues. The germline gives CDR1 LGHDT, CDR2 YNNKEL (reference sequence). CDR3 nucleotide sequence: TGTGCCAGCAGCCAGGGCAACACTGAAGCTTTCTTT. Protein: CASSQGNTEAFF.

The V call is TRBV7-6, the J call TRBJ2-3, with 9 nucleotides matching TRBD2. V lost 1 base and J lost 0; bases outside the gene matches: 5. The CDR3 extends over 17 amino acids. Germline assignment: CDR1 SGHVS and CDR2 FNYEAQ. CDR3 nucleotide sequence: TGTGCCAGCAGCTTAGACCGGACTAGCGTGAGCACAGATACGCAGTATTTT. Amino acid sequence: CASSLDRTSVSTDTQYF.

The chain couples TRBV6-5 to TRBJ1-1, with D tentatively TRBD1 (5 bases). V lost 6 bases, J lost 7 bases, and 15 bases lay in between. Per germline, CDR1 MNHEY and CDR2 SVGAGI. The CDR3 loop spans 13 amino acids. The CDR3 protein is CASSPGTRNEAFF. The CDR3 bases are TGTGCCAGCAGCCCCGGGACGCGAAATGAAGCTTTCTTT.

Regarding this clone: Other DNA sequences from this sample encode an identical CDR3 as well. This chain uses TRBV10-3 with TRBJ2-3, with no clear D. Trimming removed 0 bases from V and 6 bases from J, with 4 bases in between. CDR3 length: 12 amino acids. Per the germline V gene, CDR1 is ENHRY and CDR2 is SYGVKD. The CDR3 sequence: CAISESGDTQYF. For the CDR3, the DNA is TGTGCCATCAGTGAGTCGGGGGATACGCAGTATTTT.

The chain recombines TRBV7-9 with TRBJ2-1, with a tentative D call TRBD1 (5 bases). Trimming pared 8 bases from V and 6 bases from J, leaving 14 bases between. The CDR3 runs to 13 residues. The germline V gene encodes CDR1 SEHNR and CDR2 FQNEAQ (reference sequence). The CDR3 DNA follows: TGTGCCAGCTCGCAGGGTTTAGGCAATGAGCAGTTCTTC. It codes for CASSQGLGNEQFF.

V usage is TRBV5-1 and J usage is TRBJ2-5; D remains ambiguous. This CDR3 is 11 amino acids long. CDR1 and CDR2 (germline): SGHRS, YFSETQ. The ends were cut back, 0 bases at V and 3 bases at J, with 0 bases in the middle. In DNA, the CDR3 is TGCGCCAGCAGCTTGGAAGAGACCCAGTACTTC. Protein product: CASSLEETQYF.

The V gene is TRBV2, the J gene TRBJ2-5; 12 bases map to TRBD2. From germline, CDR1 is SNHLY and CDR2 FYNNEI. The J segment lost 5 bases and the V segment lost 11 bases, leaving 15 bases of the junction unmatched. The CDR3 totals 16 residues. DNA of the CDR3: TGTGCCGCCAGCATCGGGCTAGCGGGAGGGGGGGAGACCCAGTACTTC. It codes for CAASIGLAGGGETQYF.

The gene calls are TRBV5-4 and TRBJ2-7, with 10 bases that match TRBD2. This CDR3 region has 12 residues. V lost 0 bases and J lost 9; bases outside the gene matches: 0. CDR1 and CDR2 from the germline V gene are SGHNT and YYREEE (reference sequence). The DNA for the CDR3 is TGTGCCAGCAGCTTGGCTAGCGGGAGGCAGTACTTC. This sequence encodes CASSLASGRQYF.

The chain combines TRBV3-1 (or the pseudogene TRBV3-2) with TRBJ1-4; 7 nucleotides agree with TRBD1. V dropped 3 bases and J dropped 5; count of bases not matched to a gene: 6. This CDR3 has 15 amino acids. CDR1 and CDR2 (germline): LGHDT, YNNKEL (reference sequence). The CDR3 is CASSHATGRNEKLFF. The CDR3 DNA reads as TGTGCCAGCAGCCACGCGACAGGGAGGAATGAAAAACTGTTTTTT.

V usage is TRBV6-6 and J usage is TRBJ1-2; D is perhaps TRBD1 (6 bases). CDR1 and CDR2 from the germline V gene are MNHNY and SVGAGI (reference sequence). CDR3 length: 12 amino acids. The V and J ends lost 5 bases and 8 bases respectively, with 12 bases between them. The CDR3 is CASSQYREGYTF. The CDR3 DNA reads TGTGCCAGCAGTCAGTACAGGGAGGGCTACACCTTC.

CDR3 in amino acids: CASSLTSGSSYEQYF. The CDR3 coding sequence is TGTGCCAGCAGCTTGACTAGCGGGAGTTCCTACGAGCAGTACTTC. V gene TRBV7-6 combines with J gene TRBJ2-7; 12 bases fit TRBD2. V trimming: 3 bases; J trimming: 1 base; junction bases outside the gene matches: 1. Germline V CDR1 and CDR2: SGHVS, FNYEAQ. The CDR3 covers 15 residues.

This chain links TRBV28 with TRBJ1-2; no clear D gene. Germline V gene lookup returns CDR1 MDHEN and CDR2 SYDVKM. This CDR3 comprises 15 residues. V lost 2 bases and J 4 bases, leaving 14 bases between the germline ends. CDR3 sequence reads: CASSLAPPGTYGYTF. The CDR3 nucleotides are TGTGCCAGCAGTTTAGCCCCTCCGGGAACCTATGGCTACACCTTC.

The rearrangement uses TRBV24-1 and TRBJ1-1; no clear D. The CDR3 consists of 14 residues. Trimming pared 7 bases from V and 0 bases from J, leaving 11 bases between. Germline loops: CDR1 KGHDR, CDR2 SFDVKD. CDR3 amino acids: CATSAERMNTEAFF. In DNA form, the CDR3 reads TGTGCCACCAGCGCAGAGCGGATGAACACTGAAGCTTTCTTT.

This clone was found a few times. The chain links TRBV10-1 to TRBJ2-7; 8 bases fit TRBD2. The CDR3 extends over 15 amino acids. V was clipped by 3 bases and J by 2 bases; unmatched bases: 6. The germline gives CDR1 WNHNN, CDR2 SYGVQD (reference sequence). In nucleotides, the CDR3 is TGCGCCAGCAGTGACGGGAGGGTCGCGACCTACGAGCAGTACTTC. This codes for CASSDGRVATYEQYF.

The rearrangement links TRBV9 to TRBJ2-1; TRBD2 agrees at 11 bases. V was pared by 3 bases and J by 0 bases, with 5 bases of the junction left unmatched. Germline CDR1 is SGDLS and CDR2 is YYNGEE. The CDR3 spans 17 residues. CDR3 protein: CASSARLAGSSYNEQFF. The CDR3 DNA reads TGTGCCAGCAGCGCCCGACTAGCGGGATCCTCCTACAATGAGCAGTTCTTC.

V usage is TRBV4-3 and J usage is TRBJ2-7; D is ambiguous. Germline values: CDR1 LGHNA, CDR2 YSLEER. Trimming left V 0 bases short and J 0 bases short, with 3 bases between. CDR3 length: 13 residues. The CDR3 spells CASSQDLSYEQYF. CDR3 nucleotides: TGCGCCAGCAGCCAAGACCTCTCCTACGAGCAGTACTTC.

The CDR3 reads CASGGDSAVGTIYF. For the CDR3, the DNA is TGTGCTAGTGGGGGGGACAGCGCCGTGGGCACCATATATTTT. This chain joins TRBV12-5 and TRBJ1-3, with 7 nucleotides matching TRBD1. Germline V CDR1 and CDR2: LGHNT, FRNRAP. The CDR3 extends over 14 amino acids. V trimming: 6 bases; J trimming: 9 bases; junction bases outside the gene matches: 11.

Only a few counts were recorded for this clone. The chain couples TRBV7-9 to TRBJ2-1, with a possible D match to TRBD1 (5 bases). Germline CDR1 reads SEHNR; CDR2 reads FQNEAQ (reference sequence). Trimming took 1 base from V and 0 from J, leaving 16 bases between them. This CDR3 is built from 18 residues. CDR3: CASSLEISRTNSYNEQFF. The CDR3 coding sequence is TGTGCCAGCAGCTTAGAAATTTCAAGGACAAACTCCTACAATGAGCAGTTCTTC.